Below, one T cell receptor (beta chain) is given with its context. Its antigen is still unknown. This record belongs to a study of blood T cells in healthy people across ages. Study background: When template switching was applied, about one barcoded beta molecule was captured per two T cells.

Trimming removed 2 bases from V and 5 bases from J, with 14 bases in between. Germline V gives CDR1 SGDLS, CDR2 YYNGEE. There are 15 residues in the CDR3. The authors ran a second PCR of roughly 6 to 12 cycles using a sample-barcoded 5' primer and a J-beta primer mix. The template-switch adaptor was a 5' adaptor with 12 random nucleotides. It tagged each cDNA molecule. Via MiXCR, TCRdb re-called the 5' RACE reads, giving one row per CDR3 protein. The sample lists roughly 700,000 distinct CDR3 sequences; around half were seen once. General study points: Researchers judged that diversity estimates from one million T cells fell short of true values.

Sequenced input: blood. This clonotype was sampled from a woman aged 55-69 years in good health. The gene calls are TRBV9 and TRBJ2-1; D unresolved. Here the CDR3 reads CASSVLPKVNNEQFF. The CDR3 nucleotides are TGTGCCAGCAGCGTTCTTCCTAAGGTTAACAATGAGCAGTTCTTC.